The 20 T cell receptor beta chains presented below share a single source sample, sequenced in a study of T cells in Graves' hyperthyroidism and ophthalmopathy (dated by TCRdb to between 2019 and 2020). To prepare the library, multiplex PCR was applied. Sequencing used an Illumina HiSeq 2000. The TCR beta CDR3 regions were amplified from the RNA transcripts. For the first round of RT-PCR on the TCR CDR3, the HTBI primer set was used together with the Qiagen OneStep RT-PCR kit. TCRdb applied fastp at Q25 and MiXCR to the public reads, then kept only in-frame beta chains. Entries are consolidated by CDR3 protein sequence, retaining the most common genes and DNA. The table for this sample lists about 640,000 distinct CDR3 sequences; over 40% of them were counted only once. The ten largest clones capture more than 7% of the sample. The source material was peripheral blood or thyroid tissue (not recorded which). These receptors all stem from an adult man with Graves' disease, either hyperthyroidism or ophthalmopathy (not recorded which).

The chain is built from TRBV19 and TRBJ1-1; 7 bases line up with TRBD1. The V gene's germline CDR1 is LNHDA and CDR2 SQIVND (reference sequence). Unmatched junction bases numbered 8, after V lost 7 bases and J lost 6 bases. The CDR3 runs 13 residues. CDR3 nucleotide sequence: TGTGCCAGTACCTCCAGGGGGGACGCTGAAGCTTTCTTT. Protein product: CASTSRGDAEAFF.

V gene TRBV7-6 combines with J gene TRBJ2-7; 7 positions agree with TRBD1. J lost 3 bases, V lost 6 bases, and 11 bases had no gene match. CDR1 is SGHVS and CDR2 is FNYEAQ in the germline V gene. CDR3 length: 15 residues. The DNA of the CDR3 is TGTGCCAGCAGTCCAACAGGGGCCCCCCGCTACGAGCAGTACTTC. Amino acid sequence: CASSPTGAPRYEQYF.

The chain uses TRBV7-9 and TRBJ1-6, with TRBD1 identical over 8 bases. V lost 11 bases and J lost 8; bases outside the gene matches: 14. The CDR3 sequence is 15 residues long. Germline V gene data show CDR1 as SEHNR and CDR2 as FQNEAQ (reference sequence). CDR3 in amino acids: CAWSVLGTGDSPLHF. For the CDR3, the DNA is TGTGCCTGGAGTGTACTCGGGACAGGAGATTCACCCCTCCACTTT.

This chain joins TRBV20-1 and TRBJ2-3; D uncertain. Trimming left V 1 base short and J 5 bases short, with 10 bases between. This CDR3 contains 13 residues. Germline V CDR1 and CDR2: DFQATT, SNEGSKA (reference sequence). The CDR3 DNA sequence: TGCAGTGCTAGAGGCGACGCCGAAGATACGCAGTATTTT. Translating it yields CSARGDAEDTQYF.

This clonotype was detected a few times. The rearrangement uses TRBV9 and TRBJ1-6, with D tentatively TRBD1 (6 bases). Trimming cost V 3 bases and J 8 bases, with 15 bases left between them. The CDR3 runs 15 residues. CDR1 is SGDLS, CDR2 YYNGEE, per germline. CDR3 DNA sequence: TGTGCCAGCAGCGGCGAGTGGGGGCCTCATTCACCCCTCCACTTT. This gives the protein CASSGEWGPHSPLHF. Complete variable domain (other parts from reference TRBV9 and TRBJ1-6): DSGVTQTPKHLITATGQRVTLRCSPRSGDLSVYWYQQSLDQGLQFLIQYYNGEERAKGNILERFSAQQFPDLHSELNLSSLELGDSALYFCASSGEWGPHSPLHFGNGTRLTVT.

Many counts were recorded for this clonotype. The rearrangement joins TRBV7-9 to TRBJ1-5; weak D call: TRBD1 (5 bases). Per the germline V gene, CDR1 is SEHNR and CDR2 is FQNEAQ (reference sequence). This CDR3 comprises 14 residues. Between the trimmed V and J ends, which lost 5 bases and 3 bases, there was a span of 11 bases. The CDR3 reads CASSLDSDNQPQHF. The DNA for the CDR3 is TGTGCCAGCAGCCTTGACAGCGACAATCAGCCCCAGCATTTT.

Points on this clonotype: At one of its ends the junction is not consistent with the germline gene, which may arise from a read error. The CDR3 protein is CASSNGAETQYF. CDR3 nucleotides: TGTGCCAGCAGTAACGGGGCAGAGACCCAGTACTTC. The chain uses TRBV10-3 and TRBJ2-5; D may correspond to TRBD1 or TRBD2 (5 bases each). Germline V gives CDR1 ENHRY, CDR2 SYGVKD. The CDR3 extends over 12 amino acids.

On this clonotype itself: One base away lies a much larger clone, so this may be a sequencing read error. The chain combines TRBV29-1 with TRBJ1-1; tentatively, D is TRBD1 (6 bases). The CDR3 has 14 residues. CDR1 is SQVTM and CDR2 is ANQGSEA in the germline V gene. The DNA for the CDR3 is TGCAGCGTTGTAGGAGGACAGATGAACACTAAAGCTTTCTTT. Translated, it gives CSVVGGQMNTKAFF. Using reference TRBV29-1 and TRBJ1-1 for the parts outside the CDR3, the full variable domain is SAVISQKPSRDICQRGTSLTIQCQVDSQVTMMFWYRQQPGQSLTLIATANQGSEATYESGFVIDKFPISRPNLTFSTLTVSNMSPEDSSIYLCSVVGGQMNTKAFFGQGTRLTVV.

The chain carries TRBV24-1 and TRBJ1-5, with D maybe TRBD1 (5 bases). Trimming stripped 7 bases from V and 1 base from J, with 13 bases between. This CDR3 spans 15 amino acids. The germline CDR1 and CDR2 sequences are KGHDR and SFDVKD. Here the CDR3 reads CATSSPGPSNQPQHF. The CDR3 DNA reads as TGTGCCACCAGCTCACCAGGGCCCAGCAATCAGCCCCAGCATTTT.

The rearrangement uses TRBV10-3 and TRBJ1-1; 11 positions agree with TRBD1. After removal of 5 bases from V and 1 base from J, the junction contained 3 bases not matched to a gene. Germline loops: CDR1 ENHRY, CDR2 SYGVKD. The CDR3 loop spans 15 amino acids. This CDR3 is CAISPGQGANTEAFF. The CDR3, as DNA: TGTGCCATCAGTCCCGGACAGGGGGCGAACACTGAAGCTTTCTTT.

The rearrangement joins TRBV29-1 to TRBJ1-1; 11 nucleotides match TRBD1. V lost 3 bases and J lost 11; bases outside the gene matches: 5. Germline CDR1 is SQVTM and CDR2 is ANQGSEA. The length of the CDR3 is 12 residues. The CDR3 spells CSVDVGTGGAFF. The CDR3, as DNA: TGCAGCGTTGACGTCGGGACAGGGGGGGCTTTCTTT.

The chain is built from TRBV29-1 and TRBJ1-3, with D possibly TRBD1 on 5 matching bases. The CDR3 sequence is 13 residues long. Trimming took 4 bases from V and 4 from J, leaving 11 bases between them. Per the germline V gene, CDR1 is SQVTM and CDR2 is ANQGSEA. The chain's CDR3 is CSVAGVAGNTIYF. The CDR3, as DNA: TGCAGCGTTGCGGGGGTAGCGGGAAACACCATATATTTT. The full variable domain, with the rest looked up from reference TRBV29-1 and TRBJ1-3, is SAVISQKPSRDICQRGTSLTIQCQVDSQVTMMFWYRQQPGQSLTLIATANQGSEATYESGFVIDKFPISRPNLTFSTLTVSNMSPEDSSIYLCSVAGVAGNTIYFGEGSWLTVV.

The J gene is TRBJ1-1, the V gene TRBV19; no clear D gene. Trimming stripped 1 base from V and 2 bases from J, with 8 bases between. The CDR3 has 14 residues. Germline CDR1 is LNHDA and CDR2 is SQIVND (reference sequence). The DNA of the CDR3 is TGTGCCAGTAGTATAGGTGCAGGTAACACTGAAGCTTTCTTT. Encoded protein: CASSIGAGNTEAFF.

For this clonotype: A read error may explain this, as a much larger clone is one base away. The chain uses TRBV7-9 and TRBJ2-7; D is tentatively TRBD1 or TRBD2 (5 bases each). Germline V gene sequence: CDR1 SEHNR, CDR2 FQNEAQ (reference sequence). The CDR3 runs to 15 residues. CDR3 sequence reads: CASSLVEGLGLELYF. The CDR3 bases are TGTGCCAGCAGCTTAGTTGAGGGTTTGGGGCTCGAGCTGTACTTC.

Remarks on this clonotype: Just one base apart from a much larger clone, this may be a read error. The chain joins TRBV7-2 to TRBJ1-2; D is undetermined. V gave up 5 bases and J gave up 4 bases, with 11 bases separating them. CDR1 is SGHTA and CDR2 is FQGNSA in the germline V gene. The CDR3 has 13 amino acids. CDR3 bases: TGTGCCAGCAGCAACAGCCTGTTCTATGGCTACACCTTC. It yields the protein CASSNSLFYGYTF. The variable domain in full, completed from reference TRBV7-2 and TRBJ1-2, reads GAGVSQSPSNKVTEKGKDVELRCDPISGHTALYWYRQSLGQGLEFLIYFQGNSAPDKSGLPSDRFSAERTGGSVSTLTIQRTQQEDSAVYLCASSNSLFYGYTFGSGTRLTVV.

This clonotype was seen repeatedly, ten times or more. The rearrangement links TRBV10-3 to TRBJ2-7, with D hard to call. Looked up from germline, CDR1 is ENHRY and CDR2 is SYGVKD. The V end was cut by 5 bases, the J end by 1 base, with 9 bases between. The CDR3 loop spans 13 amino acids. CDR3 bases: TGTGCCATCAGTCGACTTGAATCCTACGAGCAGTACTTC. Protein product: CAISRLESYEQYF.

Remarks on this clonotype: A read error may explain this, as a much larger clone is one base away. The V and J genes are TRBV11-2 and TRBJ1-1; no reliable D call. The CDR3 totals 15 residues. CDR1 and CDR2 (germline): SGHAT, FQNNGV. Deletions cut 0 bases from V and 3 bases from J, with 11 bases between. CDR3 in amino acids: CASSLDPSSYTEAFF. Written as DNA, the CDR3 is TGTGCCAGCAGCTTAGATCCTAGCAGTTACACTGAAGCTTTCTTT.

Points on this clonotype: This may come from a read error, since a much larger clone is one base off. The chain combines TRBV20-1 with TRBJ1-1; 7 positions match TRBD1. Losses at the gene ends were 5 bases for V and 4 bases for J; bases not matched to a gene: 4. The V gene's germline CDR1 is DFQATT and CDR2 SNEGSKA (reference sequence). The CDR3 totals 12 residues. CDR3 DNA: TGCAGTGCTGCACAGGGGACCACTGAAGCTTTCTTT. Amino acids: CSAAQGTTEAFF.

This clonotype was recorded a few times. The chain combines TRBV7-8 with TRBJ2-7; 7 nucleotides agree with TRBD1. V was pared by 5 bases and J by 11 bases, with 18 bases of the junction left unmatched. Germline values: CDR1 SGHVS, CDR2 FQNEAQ. CDR3 size: 15 residues. The DNA of the CDR3 is TGTGCCAGCAGCCAGCTCCTGGACAGGACTCCCGGCAAGTACTTC. It yields the protein CASSQLLDRTPGKYF. The complete variable domain, with remaining parts taken from reference TRBV7-8 and TRBJ2-7, reads GAGVSQSPRYKVAKRGQDVALRCDPISGHVSLFWYQQALGQGPEFLTYFQNEAQLDKSGLPSDRFFAERPEGSVSTLKIQRTQQEDSAVYLCASSQLLDRTPGKYFGPGTRLTVT.

The chain recombines TRBV19 with TRBJ1-5; TRBD1 might be the D (6 bases). Trimming removed 5 bases from V and 4 bases from J, with 12 bases in between. This CDR3 comprises 14 residues. Germline CDR1 reads LNHDA; CDR2 reads SQIVND (reference sequence). The CDR3 protein is CASSVQDSNQPQHF. CDR3 bases: TGTGCCAGTAGTGTACAGGACAGTAATCAGCCCCAGCATTTT.